The subject of this entry is one T cell receptor (beta chain). Its target is not known. This sample is drawn from a study of blood T cells in healthy people across ages. Study outcomes and limitations: With age, beta diversity per million T cells declined roughly linearly, significantly by over 35. Since the PBMCs were unsorted, naive and antigen-experienced cells could not be conclusively compared. Estimated diversity across one million T cells was deemed an underestimate. Aged donors had fewer naive CD4+ cells and lower diversity than long-lived donors.

The authors ran a second PCR of 7 to 11 cycles using a sample-barcoded 5' primer and a J-beta primer mix. TCRdb called the 5' RACE reads again in MiXCR, with one record for every CDR3 protein. Of roughly 1.4 million distinct CDR3 sequences listed, around 59% are singletons. This CDR3 region has 13 residues. The V gene's germline CDR1 is SQVTM and CDR2 ANQGSEA. The V gene lost 1 base and the J gene lost 5 bases, with 11 bases spanning the gap. The sample consisted of blood. The receptor comes from a young man in good health. The V and J genes are TRBV29-1 and TRBJ2-5; no clear D gene. CDR3 in amino acids: CSVEAVYRETQYF. DNA for the CDR3: TGCAGCGTTGAAGCGGTATATCGCGAGACCCAGTACTTC.